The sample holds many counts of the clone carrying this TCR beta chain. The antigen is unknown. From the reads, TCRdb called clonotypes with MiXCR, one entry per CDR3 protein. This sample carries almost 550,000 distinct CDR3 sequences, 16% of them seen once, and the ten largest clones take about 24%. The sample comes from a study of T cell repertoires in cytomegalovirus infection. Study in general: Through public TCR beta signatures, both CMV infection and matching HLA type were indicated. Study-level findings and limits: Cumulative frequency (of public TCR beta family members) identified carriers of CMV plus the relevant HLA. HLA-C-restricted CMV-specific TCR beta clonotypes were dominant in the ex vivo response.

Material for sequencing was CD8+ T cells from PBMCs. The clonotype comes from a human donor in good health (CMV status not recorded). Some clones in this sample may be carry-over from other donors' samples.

CDR3 coding DNA: TGTGCCAGCAGTTCCGGATACAGGGTCCAAGAGACCCAGTACTTC. It is translated as CASSSGYRVQETQYF. The chain employs TRBV12-3 or TRBV12-4 and TRBJ2-5; a possible D gene is TRBD1 (6 bases). V lost 4 bases and J lost 1, with 13 bases in between. This CDR3 comprises 15 residues.